This TCR beta chain was sequenced in a study of cytomegalovirus exposure and HLA in healthy donors. PCR primers comprised 60 Vbeta and 13 Jbeta primers. Original data processing: In a later analysis, some 80 million unique TCR beta chains included roughly 11 million shared by two or more donors. Repertoires were generated with immunoSEQ multiplex PCR, while TCRdb's copy carries only in-frame clones and drops some. The V and J calls and clone size were taken over from that table, and D and trimming were inferred from the DNA. The table includes some 200,000 clones, roughly 80% detected once. Germline V gives CDR1 MNHEY, CDR2 SMNVEV (reference sequence). The CDR3 contains 14 residues. The V segment lost 6 bases and the J segment 6 bases; nucleotides outside the gene matches: 8.

This TCR was recovered from a man in his fifties or sixties in good health and CMV-seronegative. The sequencing sample was made of PBMCs. V is TRBV27 and J is TRBJ2-7, with 10 bases aligning to TRBD1. This CDR3 is CASRSGTGVLEQYF. The CDR3 nucleotides are TGTGCCAGCAGATCCGGGACAGGGGTTCTCGAGCAGTACTTC.